The sequence of this T cell receptor (beta chain) was determined in a study of radiotherapy plus CTLA-4 blockade in lung cancer. Patients had chemo-refractory metastatic non-small-cell lung cancer and received focal radiation plus CTLA-4 blockade that used ipilimumab. Study-level results: Increased serum interferon-beta after radiation also reportedly predicted response strongly. Expansion of tumor-derived TCR clones was observed in blood after radiotherapy plus ipilimumab.

A word on this clone: Its antigen is currently unknown.

The table came from immunoSEQ multiplex PCR; TCRdb's copy has only in-frame clones and leaves some out. The table has 120,000 or so clones, about four fifths seen once. CDR3 length: 17 residues. V was pared by 1 base and J by 3 bases, with 8 bases of the junction left unmatched. The germline V gene encodes CDR1 LGHNA and CDR2 YSLEER. The specimen was peripheral blood, collected from a patient treated with radiotherapy plus ipilimumab. This receptor was obtained from a human donor with non-small cell lung cancer who had a partial response to radiotherapy plus ipilimumab. The chain combines TRBV4-3 with TRBJ2-3; TRBD2 aligns across 9 bases. The CDR3 region is CASSQGFLAGATDTQYF. The CDR3 bases are TGCGCCAGCAGCCAAGGGTTTTTAGCGGGAGCTACAGATACGCAGTATTTT.